These 25 T cell receptor beta chains were sequenced from one sample in a study of cytomegalovirus exposure and HLA in healthy donors. Primers included in the PCR were 60 Vbeta and 13 Jbeta primers. Only in-frame clones appear in the TCRdb table, and some are missing; sequencing was by immunoSEQ multiplex PCR. The sample shows tens of thousands of clones, more than 80% of them seen only once. The specimen was PBMCs. All receptors derive from a woman aged 25 to 45 in good health and CMV-seronegative.

This chain joins TRBV7-9 and TRBJ2-3, with TRBD1 identical over 9 bases. The CDR3 runs to 15 residues. Germline V gene data show CDR1 as SEHNR and CDR2 as FQNEAQ (reference sequence). The V gene end was trimmed by 3 bases and the J gene end by 4 bases; junction bases not matched to a gene: 5. DNA for the CDR3: TGTGCCAGCAGCTTCCGGGACAGGGAGCCAGATACGCAGTATTTT. Its protein is CASSFRDREPDTQYF.

The rearrangement links TRBV9 to TRBJ2-2; TRBD1 aligns across 7 bases. J lost 7 bases, V lost 4 bases, and 19 bases had no gene match. The CDR3 loop spans 18 amino acids. Germline V gene data show CDR1 as SGDLS and CDR2 as YYNGEE. CDR3 nucleotide sequence: TGTGCCAGCAGCCCAGGAGCCGGGACAGCACTTTATGACGGGGAGCTGTTTTTT. Protein sequence: CASSPGAGTALYDGELFF.

This clone came up once. The CDR3 sequence: CASSSRGRVSNQPQHF. The CDR3 bases are TGCGCCAGCAGCTCCCGAGGGAGGGTGAGCAATCAGCCCCAGCATTTT. The V and J genes are TRBV5-1 and TRBJ1-5; no clear D. Trimming pared 3 bases from V and 1 base from J, leaving 14 bases between. This CDR3 spans 16 amino acids. Germline values: CDR1 SGHRS, CDR2 YFSETQ.

The chain joins TRBV7-6 to TRBJ2-2; tentatively, D is TRBD1 (6 bases). With 2 bases removed from V and 7 bases from J, the gap between germline ends came to 8 bases. This CDR3 spans 13 amino acids. Germline V gene sequence: CDR1 SGHVS, CDR2 FNYEAQ. Here the CDR3 reads CASSLKGGGELFF. Written as DNA, the CDR3 is TGTGCCAGCAGCTTAAAAGGGGGCGGGGAGCTGTTTTTT. The variable domain in full, completed from reference TRBV7-6 and TRBJ2-2, reads GAGVSQSPRYKVTKRGQDVALRCDPISGHVSLYWYRQALGQGPEFLTYFNYEAQQDKSGLPNDRFSAERPEGSISTLTIQRTEQRDSAMYRCASSLKGGGELFFGEGSRLTVL.

This clone was counted only a few times. The chain carries TRBV6-1 and TRBJ1-1, with D maybe TRBD1 (5 bases). This CDR3 is built from 17 residues. Germline V gives CDR1 MNHNS, CDR2 SASEGT. V lost 3 bases and J 2 bases, leaving 19 bases between the germline ends. CDR3: CASSEGGPRFSNTEAFF. The CDR3 coding sequence is TGTGCCAGCAGTGAGGGGGGTCCCAGGTTTTCCAACACTGAAGCTTTCTTT.

The rearrangement links TRBV5-5 to TRBJ2-5; TRBD2 is a possible D gene (6 bases). The J call may be wrong; the DNA end is better matched by TRBJ2-7. This CDR3 contains 15 residues. Germline V lookup: CDR1 SGHKS, CDR2 YYEKEE (reference sequence). The CDR3 DNA reads as TGTGCCAGCAGCTTAGTTGGAGGGAAGTCCTACGAGCAGTACTTC. Translation: CASSLVGGKSYEQYF.

The chain links TRBV5-1 to TRBJ2-2, with a possible D match to TRBD1 (6 bases). CDR1 and CDR2 (germline): SGHRS, YFSETQ. This CDR3 has 13 amino acids. V lost 4 bases and J lost 7, with 11 bases in between. CDR3 DNA sequence: TGCGCCAGCAGCGCCCAGGGGAGCGGGGAGCTGTTTTTT. Its protein is CASSAQGSGELFF.

The chain uses TRBV9 and TRBJ1-4; TRBD1 matches at 8 bases. The V segment lost 5 bases and the J segment 0 bases; nucleotides outside the gene matches: 3. The CDR3 spans 15 residues. Per the germline V gene, CDR1 is SGDLS and CDR2 is YYNGEE. CDR3 residues: CASSRDRTTNEKLFF. Written as DNA, the CDR3 is TGTGCCAGCAGTAGGGACAGGACAACTAATGAAAAACTGTTTTTT.

V usage is TRBV5-1 and J usage is TRBJ2-2, with 10 bases identical to TRBD2. Germline CDR1 SGHRS, CDR2 YFSETQ. CDR3 length equals 15 residues. After removal of 4 bases from V and 1 base from J, the junction contained 1 base not matched to a gene. CDR3 bases: TGCGCCAGCAGCAGGACTAGCGGGAACACCGGGGAGCTGTTTTTT. It encodes CASSRTSGNTGELFF.

This chain links TRBV2 with TRBJ2-1, with 12 bases that match TRBD2. The ends lost 2 bases at V and 0 bases at J; junction bases unmatched: 8. Per the germline V gene, CDR1 is SNHLY and CDR2 is FYNNEI. The CDR3 is 19 residues long. CDR3 DNA: TGTGCCAGCAGTGAACCCCGGGTGACTAGCGGGAGCTCCTACAATGAGCAGTTCTTC. This codes for CASSEPRVTSGSSYNEQFF.

This clone has only one observation. The rearrangement links TRBV27 to TRBJ2-4; D not resolved. This CDR3 comprises 17 residues. With 2 bases removed from V and 0 bases from J, the gap between germline ends came to 14 bases. The germline CDR1 and CDR2 sequences are MNHEY and SMNVEV (reference sequence). The CDR3 DNA is TGTGCCAGCAGTTTAAGTCAGGTCCTTGTAGCCAAAAACATTCAGTACTTC. This gives the protein CASSLSQVLVAKNIQYF.

V usage is TRBV10-3 and J usage is TRBJ2-1; 12 bases align to TRBD2. The CDR3 runs to 15 residues. V shed 6 bases and J 6 bases; nucleotides not matched to a gene: 6. The germline V gene encodes CDR1 ENHRY and CDR2 SYGVKD. The CDR3 DNA reads TGTGCCATCAGACAGTCGACTAGCGGGAGCAATGAGCAGTTCTTC. Amino acids: CAIRQSTSGSNEQFF.

The chain recombines TRBV6-6 with TRBJ1-6, with D uncertain. The germline V gene has CDR1 MNHNY and CDR2 SVGAGI (reference sequence). The CDR3 consists of 13 residues. V lost 11 bases, J lost 10 bases, and 18 bases lay in between. CDR3 sequence: CAGAPRGESPLHF. The DNA for the CDR3 is TGTGCCGGCGCTCCGCGCGGGGAATCACCCCTCCACTTT.

This clone has just a few counts. The chain combines TRBV18 with TRBJ1-6, with a possible D match to TRBD1 (5 bases). Trimming stripped 2 bases from V and 9 bases from J, with 17 bases between. This CDR3 is 16 amino acids long. Germline values: CDR1 KGHSH, CDR2 LQKENI. The CDR3 nucleotides are TGTGCCAGCTCACCAAGGACCCAAGGACATCGTTCACCCCTCCACTTT. As protein: CASSPRTQGHRSPLHF.

The V and J genes are TRBV5-1 and TRBJ2-2, with 8 bases that match TRBD2. Unmatched junction bases numbered 6, after V lost 4 bases and J lost 4 bases. Germline values: CDR1 SGHRS, CDR2 YFSETQ. The CDR3 is 15 amino acids. The CDR3 spells CASSGTGGVTGELFF. In DNA, the CDR3 is TGCGCCAGCAGCGGGACCGGGGGGGTCACCGGGGAGCTGTTTTTT.

The chain carries TRBV27 and TRBJ1-1, with TRBD1 as a possible D gene (5 bases). The CDR3 spans 13 residues. Trimming stripped 7 bases from V and 0 bases from J, with 9 bases between. Per the germline V gene, CDR1 is MNHEY and CDR2 is SMNVEV (reference sequence). The CDR3 is CASIGGMNTEAFF. In DNA form, the CDR3 reads TGTGCCAGCATTGGGGGGATGAACACTGAAGCTTTCTTT.

The chain is built from TRBV28 and TRBJ2-5; a weak D match, TRBD2 (6 bases). The length of the CDR3 is 15 residues. V shed 5 bases and J shed 11 bases, with 24 bases lying between them. Germline V gene sequence: CDR1 MDHEN, CDR2 SYDVKM. The CDR3 coding sequence is TGTGCCAGCAGTCCACGGGAGATGAGTATCTGTGAGCAGTACTTC. It codes for CASSPREMSICEQYF. Filled out from reference TRBV28 and TRBJ2-5, the complete variable domain reads DVKVTQSSRYLVKRTGEKVFLECVQDMDHENMFWYRQDPGLGLRLIYFSYDVKMKEKGDIPEGYSVSREKKERFSLILESASTNQTSMYLCASSPREMSICEQYFGPGTRLLVL.

The V and J genes are TRBV7-3 and TRBJ2-3; D unresolved. The CDR3 runs to 13 residues. The germline V and J ends were trimmed by 4 bases and 2 bases, with 7 bases remaining between them. Germline lookup yields CDR1 SGHTA and CDR2 FQGTGA. The CDR3 coding sequence is TGTGCCAGCAGCTCTCACACCACAGATACGCAGTATTTT. This gives the protein CASSSHTTDTQYF.

This sequence joins TRBV9 and TRBJ2-2; 7 bases match TRBD1. The CDR3 sequence is 16 residues long. Germline V CDR1 and CDR2: SGDLS, YYNGEE. The trim removed 0 bases at V and 4 bases at J, leaving 6 bases unmatched. The CDR3 sequence is CASSVGQGGATGELFF. The CDR3 nucleotides are TGTGCCAGCAGCGTAGGACAGGGTGGGGCCACCGGGGAGCTGTTTTTT. The full variable domain, its missing parts supplied by reference TRBV9 and TRBJ2-2, is DSGVTQTPKHLITATGQRVTLRCSPRSGDLSVYWYQQSLDQGLQFLIQYYNGEERAKGNILERFSAQQFPDLHSELNLSSLELGDSALYFCASSVGQGGATGELFFGEGSRLTVL.

V usage is TRBV2 and J usage is TRBJ2-2, with D perhaps matching TRBD2 (6 bases). V was cut by 5 bases and J by 7 bases, with 17 bases left in between. The CDR3 is made up of 15 amino acids. The germline CDR1 and CDR2 sequences are SNHLY and FYNNEI. Written as DNA, the CDR3 is TGTGCCAGCAGTCGGAGGGAATTGTTTGTCGGGGAGCTGTTTTTT. Translated: CASSRRELFVGELFF. Supplemented by reference TRBV2 and TRBJ2-2, the full variable domain reads EPEVTQTPSHQVTQMGQEVILRCVPISNHLYFYWYRQILGQKVEFLVSFYNNEISEKSEIFDDQFSVERPDGSNFTLKIRSTKLEDSAMYFCASSRRELFVGELFFGEGSRLTVL.

The chain recombines TRBV27 with TRBJ2-1; tentatively, D is TRBD2 (6 bases). Trimming took 2 bases from V and 8 from J, leaving 16 bases between them. The CDR3 is 15 amino acids. Germline V lookup: CDR1 MNHEY, CDR2 SMNVEV (reference sequence). Here the CDR3 DNA reads TGTGCCAGCAGTTTAAGGGAATGGAGGGCCGATGAGCAGTTCTTC. Its translation is CASSLREWRADEQFF.

The chain has TRBV19 and TRBJ2-7; tentative D call: TRBD2 (5 bases). Germline V gives CDR1 LNHDA, CDR2 SQIVND (reference sequence). The CDR3 has 12 residues. Trimming left V 9 bases short and J 4 bases short, with 13 bases between. The DNA for the CDR3 is TGTGCCAGCACTAATCAGCGGTACGAGCAGTACTTC. It codes for CASTNQRYEQYF. The full variable domain, with the rest looked up from reference TRBV19 and TRBJ2-7, is DGGITQSPKYLFRKEGQNVTLSCEQNLNHDAMYWYRQDPGQGLRLIYYSQIVNDFQKGDIAEGYSVSREKKESFPLTVTSAQKNPTAFYLCASTNQRYEQYFGPGTRLTVT.

The V and J genes are TRBV29-1 and TRBJ2-7; a possible D gene is TRBD1 (6 bases). Germline lookup yields CDR1 SQVTM and CDR2 ANQGSEA. The CDR3 loop spans 12 amino acids. V dropped 6 bases and J dropped 2 bases, with 11 bases sitting between them. CDR3 sequence: CSVGQTAYEQYF. The CDR3 region has the DNA TGCAGCGTAGGACAGACCGCCTACGAGCAGTACTTC.

The chain employs TRBV6-5 and TRBJ2-7, with 7 bases fitting TRBD1. V shed 6 bases, J shed 6 bases, and the junction held 2 bases outside the gene matches. The CDR3 consists of 11 residues. CDR1 is MNHEY, CDR2 SVGAGI, per germline. The CDR3 DNA reads TGTGCCAGCAGACAGGGGAGCGAGCAGTACTTC. Its translation is CASRQGSEQYF.

The chain carries TRBV18 and TRBJ2-2; D may be TRBD2 (6 bases). Trimming removed 0 bases at V and 1 base at J, with 9 bases between. Germline V gene data show CDR1 as KGHSH and CDR2 as LQKENI. This CDR3 is built from 16 residues. CDR3 sequence (DNA): TGTGCCAGCTCACCACCTGGCGGGGTGAACACCGGGGAGCTGTTTTTT. It is translated as CASSPPGGVNTGELFF.